A single sample gave rise to the 21 T cell receptor beta chains below, sequenced in a study of blood T cell repertoires in COVID-19. TCRdb keeps only in-frame clones here, not all; method: immunoSEQ multiplex PCR. This sample carries 210,000 or so clones, nearly 85% of them seen once, and the ten largest clones take around 1.3%. Specimen: peripheral blood. These receptors originate from a woman in her twenties or thirties with COVID-19, enrolled during active disease.

As DNA, the CDR3 is TGTGCCAGCACCCCAGTGGTGGGACAGGGTACTGAAGCTTTCTTT. Translating gives CASTPVVGQGTEAFF. The chain uses TRBV7-2 and TRBJ1-1; 9 bases are shared with TRBD1. The trim removed 7 bases at V and 5 bases at J, leaving 11 bases unmatched. CDR1 and CDR2 (germline): SGHTA, FQGNSA. The CDR3 consists of 15 residues.

This chain links TRBV5-1 with TRBJ1-6, with a tentative D call TRBD1 (6 bases). Germline V gene lookup returns CDR1 SGHRS and CDR2 YFSETQ. This CDR3 comprises 18 residues. Trimming took 1 base from V and 0 from J, leaving 14 bases between them. In nucleotides, the CDR3 is TGCGCCAGCAGCTTGAAGCCCGACAGGAGCTCCTATAATTCACCCCTCCACTTT. It translates to CASSLKPDRSSYNSPLHF.

The genes are TRBV14 and TRBJ2-1; D unresolved. V gave up 2 bases and J gave up 0 bases, with 8 bases separating them. The germline gives CDR1 SGHDN, CDR2 FVKESK. This CDR3 region has 15 residues. The CDR3 spells CASSQSGSSYNEQFF. The CDR3 bases are TGTGCCAGCAGCCAATCGGGTAGCTCCTACAATGAGCAGTTCTTC.

The rearrangement joins TRBV24-1 to TRBJ2-5; TRBD2 is a possible D gene (7 bases). The V gene's germline CDR1 is KGHDR and CDR2 SFDVKD. Trimming shortened V by 3 bases and J by 5 bases, and 21 bases separated the two germline ends. This CDR3 has 17 amino acids. CDR3 sequence reads: CATSDEMTGGRGETQYF. The CDR3 bases are TGTGCCACCAGTGATGAAATGACGGGGGGCCGTGGGGAGACCCAGTACTTC.

The chain joins TRBV5-4 to TRBJ2-5, with 7 bases lining up with TRBD2. Germline assignment: CDR1 SGHNT and CDR2 YYREEE (reference sequence). The CDR3 extends over 16 amino acids. Germline trimming cut 2 bases from V and 1 base from J; bases unmatched to any gene: 8. Here the CDR3 DNA reads TGTGCCAGCAGCTTAGGCGGGGGACTGACCCAAGAGACCCAGTACTTC. Protein: CASSLGGGLTQETQYF.

A few counts support this clone. The chain links TRBV7-3 to TRBJ1-1; no firm D call. Germline V gene lookup returns CDR1 SGHTA and CDR2 FQGTGA. The CDR3 covers 13 residues. Trimming removed 6 bases at V and 1 base at J, with 9 bases between. The CDR3 protein is CASRSNRNTEAFF. CDR3 nucleotide sequence: TGTGCCAGCAGATCTAACAGGAACACTGAAGCTTTCTTT. Variable domain in full (rest from reference TRBV7-3 and TRBJ1-1): GAGVSQTPSNKVTEKGKYVELRCDPISGHTALYWYRQSLGQGPEFLIYFQGTGAADDSGLPNDRFFAVRPEGSVSTLKIQRTERGDSAVYLCASRSNRNTEAFFGQGTRLTVV.

V gene TRBV11-2 combines with J gene TRBJ1-2; no clear D. The CDR3 spans 12 residues. V was pared by 1 base and J by 4 bases, with 4 bases between. Per the germline V gene, CDR1 is SGHAT and CDR2 is FQNNGV. The CDR3 bases are TGTGCCAGCAGCTTAGCCAGCTATGGCTACACCTTC. Amino acid sequence: CASSLASYGYTF.

The chain employs TRBV19 and TRBJ1-4; 9 positions agree with TRBD1. CDR1 is LNHDA and CDR2 is SQIVND in the germline V gene (reference sequence). After removal of 3 bases from V and 0 bases from J, the junction contained 5 bases not matched to a gene. CDR3 length: 17 residues. In DNA, the CDR3 is TGTGCCAGTAGTATCGACAGGGGGGGCGCAACTAATGAAAAACTGTTTTTT. It specifies CASSIDRGGATNEKLFF.

This rearrangement joins TRBV30 to TRBJ1-2; TRBD1 matches at 7 bases. Trimming at V came to 0 bases and at J to 7 bases, leaving 8 bases not matched to a gene. This CDR3 region has 14 residues. Germline V CDR1 and CDR2: GTSNPN, SVGIG (reference sequence). The CDR3 bases are TGTGCCTGGAGTGTACTACAGGGGCTAGGTGGCTACACCTTC. As protein: CAWSVLQGLGGYTF.

The CDR3 protein is CASSGRDTDTQYF. Here the CDR3 DNA reads TGTGCCAGTAGTGGGAGGGACACAGATACGCAGTATTTT. The chain couples TRBV19 to TRBJ2-3; the match to TRBD2 covers 7 bases. CDR1 LNHDA and CDR2 SQIVND come from the germline V gene (reference sequence). The CDR3 consists of 13 residues. With V trimmed by 5 bases and J by 2 bases, 1 base remained unmatched.

The rearrangement links TRBV19 to TRBJ1-2; maybe TRBD1 (5 bases). Trimming removed 6 bases at V and 8 bases at J, with 13 bases between. In germline, CDR1 is LNHDA, CDR2 SQIVND (reference sequence). CDR3 size: 12 residues. The CDR3 protein is CASRTAGRGYTF. In DNA, the CDR3 is TGTGCCAGTAGGACAGCCGGTAGGGGCTACACCTTC.

V is TRBV3-1 (or the pseudogene TRBV3-2) and J is TRBJ2-6; the D gene is possibly TRBD2 (5 bases). The V gene lost 4 bases and the J gene lost 0 bases, with 10 bases spanning the gap. The CDR3 has 16 residues. In germline, CDR1 is LGHDT, CDR2 YNNKEL (reference sequence). CDR3 protein: CASSLHRDSGANVLTF. The CDR3 nucleotides read TGTGCCAGCAGCCTCCACCGGGACTCTGGGGCCAACGTCCTGACTTTC.

This clone was seen once. The chain uses TRBV18 and TRBJ2-7; a weak D match, TRBD1 (5 bases). In germline, CDR1 is KGHSH, CDR2 LQKENI. The V gene lost 2 bases and the J gene lost 7 bases, with 9 bases spanning the gap. This CDR3 spans 12 amino acids. The CDR3 is CASSPIAGEQYF. The DNA of the CDR3 is TGTGCCAGCTCACCAATAGCAGGGGAGCAGTACTTC.

V and J are TRBV3-1 (or the pseudogene TRBV3-2) and TRBJ1-5; TRBD1 might be the D (5 bases). CDR1 LGHDT and CDR2 YNNKEL come from the germline V gene (reference sequence). Trimming shortened V by 6 bases and J by 1 base, and 10 bases separated the two germline ends. The CDR3 runs 14 residues. The CDR3: CASSLGLSNQPQHF. The CDR3 DNA reads as TGTGCCAGCAGTTTGGGACTGAGCAATCAGCCCCAGCATTTT.

V usage is TRBV9 and J usage is TRBJ1-1; 8 nucleotides align to TRBD1. This CDR3 region has 18 residues. Germline V gene sequence: CDR1 SGDLS, CDR2 YYNGEE. V shed 3 bases, J shed 3 bases, and the junction held 16 bases outside the gene matches. In DNA, the CDR3 is TGTGCCAGCAGCGCAGGGACAGGCCGGTCCCCCAGCTACACTGAAGCTTTCTTT. It encodes CASSAGTGRSPSYTEAFF.

The chain joins TRBV5-4 to TRBJ2-7, with TRBD2 identical over 12 bases. V was pared by 4 bases and J by 1 base, with 9 bases of the junction left unmatched. The CDR3 contains 17 residues. Per germline, CDR1 SGHNT and CDR2 YYREEE (reference sequence). The DNA for the CDR3 is TGTGCCAGCAGCCCCGAACTAGCGGGAGGCAAATCCTACGAGCAGTACTTC. This translates into CASSPELAGGKSYEQYF.

The rearrangement joins TRBV2 to TRBJ1-1, with a weak D call TRBD1 (5 bases). V was cut by 3 bases and J by 4 bases, with 9 bases left in between. CDR3 length: 13 residues. Germline CDR1 and CDR2: SNHLY and FYNNEI. The CDR3 reads CASSDRGSTEAFF. The CDR3 region has the DNA TGTGCCAGCAGTGATCGGGGGAGCACTGAAGCTTTCTTT.

This chain joins TRBV24-1 and TRBJ2-3; 11 bases fit TRBD2. Germline assignment: CDR1 KGHDR and CDR2 SFDVKD. The CDR3 sequence is 19 residues long. V lost 4 bases, J lost 0 bases, and 11 bases stayed unmatched. CDR3 protein: CATSDPKVTSGASTDTQYF. CDR3 in DNA: TGTGCCACCAGTGACCCGAAAGTGACTAGCGGGGCTAGCACAGATACGCAGTATTTT.

V usage is TRBV7-8 and J usage is TRBJ1-2; D gene unclear. The CDR3 runs to 12 residues. The germline CDR1 and CDR2 sequences are SGHVS and FQNEAQ. V was clipped by 1 base and J by 6 bases, with 6 bases between them. The CDR3 is CASSLGLDGYTF. The CDR3 DNA reads as TGTGCCAGCAGCTTAGGACTCGATGGCTACACCTTC.

V usage is TRBV7-2 and J usage is TRBJ2-7, with D perhaps matching TRBD2 (6 bases). Germline loops: CDR1 SGHTA, CDR2 FQGNSA. The CDR3 runs to 14 residues. Trimming left V 5 bases short and J 4 bases short, with 15 bases between. The CDR3 loop is CASSPALGGYEQYF. The CDR3 region has the DNA TGTGCCAGCAGCCCCGCTTTGGGGGGATACGAGCAGTACTTC.

The chain recombines TRBV6-2 or TRBV6-3 with TRBJ1-5, with TRBD1 matching over 8 bases. J was trimmed by 6 bases and V by 1 base; bases with no gene match: 11. CDR1 is MNHEY and CDR2 is SVGEGT in the germline V gene. The CDR3 consists of 17 residues. Here the CDR3 DNA reads TGTGCCAGCAGTTACTTGGCAGGGGGCCGGAATAGTCAGCCCCAGCATTTT. It specifies CASSYLAGGRNSQPQHF.